This is a list of T cell receptor beta chains from one sample in a study of blood T cell repertoires in COVID-19. TCRdb's copy holds only in-frame clones and misses some; the assay was immunoSEQ multiplex PCR. This repertoire shows 23,000 or so clones, approximately 94% found once; its top ten account for 4%. Sequencing used peripheral blood. The receptor set was obtained from a woman in her forties or fifties with active COVID-19. Both conserved end residues are part of each CDR3. Each record gives: clone size, J gene, V gene, D gene, CDR3 length, CDR3 protein, CDR3 DNA. D genes are given only for firm matches. Size is omitted from some rows. Given values are once, few, many or a class for expanded clones.

clone_size: NA
j_call: TRBJ2-2
v_call: TRBV5-1
d_call: TRBD2
cdr3_length: 15
cdr3_aa: CASSFSGGATGELFF
cdr3_nt: TGCGCCAGCAGTTTTAGCGGGGGGGCCACCGGGGAGCTGTTTTTT

clone_size: NA
j_call: TRBJ2-5
v_call: TRBV7-2
d_call: NA
cdr3_length: 13
cdr3_aa: CASSPRAQETQYF
cdr3_nt: TGTGCCAGCAGCCCCAGGGCCCAAGAGACCCAGTACTTC

clone_size: NA
j_call: TRBJ1-4
v_call: TRBV28
d_call: TRBD1
cdr3_length: 13
cdr3_aa: CASSWGDSEKLFF
cdr3_nt: TGTGCCAGCAGTTGGGGGGACAGTGAAAAACTGTTTTTT

clone_size: NA
j_call: TRBJ2-2
v_call: TRBV6-5
d_call: NA
cdr3_length: 14
cdr3_aa: CASSPTGNTGELFF
cdr3_nt: TGTGCCAGCAGCCCGACAGGGAACACCGGGGAGCTGTTTTTT

clone_size: NA
j_call: TRBJ2-7
v_call: TRBV11-2
d_call: NA
cdr3_length: 14
cdr3_aa: CASGFPTVSYEQYF
cdr3_nt: TGTGCCAGCGGGTTTCCGACTGTCTCCTACGAGCAGTACTTC

clone_size: NA
j_call: TRBJ2-7
v_call: TRBV5-6
d_call: TRBD1
cdr3_length: 14
cdr3_aa: CASSPQGSSYEQYF
cdr3_nt: TGTGCCAGCAGCCCACAGGGGAGCTCCTACGAGCAGTACTTC

clone_size: NA
j_call: TRBJ2-2
v_call: TRBV7-2
d_call: TRBD2
cdr3_length: 16
cdr3_aa: CASSPWTSGFAGELFF
cdr3_nt: TGTGCCAGCAGCCCGTGGACTAGCGGATTCGCCGGGGAGCTGTTTTTT

clone_size: few
j_call: TRBJ1-2
v_call: TRBV4-2
d_call: TRBD1
cdr3_length: 15
cdr3_aa: CASSQATGSLYGYTF
cdr3_nt: TGTGCCAGCAGCCAAGCGACAGGGAGTCTCTATGGCTACACCTTC

clone_size: once
j_call: TRBJ1-2
v_call: TRBV7-8
d_call: TRBD1
cdr3_length: 17
cdr3_aa: CATSEGGMDRGTYGYTF
cdr3_nt: TGTGCCACCTCAGAGGGTGGGATGGACAGGGGGACCTATGGCTACACCTTC

clone_size: NA
j_call: TRBJ2-3
v_call: TRBV28
d_call: NA
cdr3_length: 18
cdr3_aa: CASSSLAHRELGTDTQYF
cdr3_nt: TGTGCCAGCAGTTCCCTAGCCCACAGGGAATTAGGCACAGATACGCAGTATTTT